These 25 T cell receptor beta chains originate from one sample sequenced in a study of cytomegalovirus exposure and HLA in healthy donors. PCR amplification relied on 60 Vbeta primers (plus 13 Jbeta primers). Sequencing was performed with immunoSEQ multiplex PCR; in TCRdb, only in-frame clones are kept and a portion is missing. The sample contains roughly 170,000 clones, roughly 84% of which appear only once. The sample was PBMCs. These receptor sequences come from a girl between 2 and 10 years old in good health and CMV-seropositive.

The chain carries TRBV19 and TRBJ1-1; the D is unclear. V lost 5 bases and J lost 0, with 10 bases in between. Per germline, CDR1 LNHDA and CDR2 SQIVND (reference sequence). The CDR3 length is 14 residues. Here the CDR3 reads CASSSRTLNTEAFF. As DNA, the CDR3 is TGTGCCAGTAGTTCCCGGACTCTGAACACTGAAGCTTTCTTT.

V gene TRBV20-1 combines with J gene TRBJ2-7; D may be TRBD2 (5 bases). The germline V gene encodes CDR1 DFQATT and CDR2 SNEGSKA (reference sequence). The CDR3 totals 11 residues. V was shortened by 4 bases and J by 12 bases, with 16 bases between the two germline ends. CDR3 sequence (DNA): TGCAGTGCTAACCCGGGTGGGCGGGTGTACTTC. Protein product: CSANPGGRVYF.

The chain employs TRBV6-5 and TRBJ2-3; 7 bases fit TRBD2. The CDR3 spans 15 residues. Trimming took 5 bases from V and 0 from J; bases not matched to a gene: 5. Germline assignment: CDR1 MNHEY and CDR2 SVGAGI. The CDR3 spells CASSLSSGSTDTQYF. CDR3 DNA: TGTGCCAGCAGTCTGAGTAGCGGGAGCACAGATACGCAGTATTTT.

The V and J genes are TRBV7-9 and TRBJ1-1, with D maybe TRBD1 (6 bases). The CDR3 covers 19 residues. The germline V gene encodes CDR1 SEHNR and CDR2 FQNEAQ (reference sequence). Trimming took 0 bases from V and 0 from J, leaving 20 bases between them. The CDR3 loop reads CASSLALGQRTEMNTEAFF. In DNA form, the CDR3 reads TGTGCCAGCAGCTTAGCGCTTGGACAAAGGACAGAGATGAACACTGAAGCTTTCTTT.

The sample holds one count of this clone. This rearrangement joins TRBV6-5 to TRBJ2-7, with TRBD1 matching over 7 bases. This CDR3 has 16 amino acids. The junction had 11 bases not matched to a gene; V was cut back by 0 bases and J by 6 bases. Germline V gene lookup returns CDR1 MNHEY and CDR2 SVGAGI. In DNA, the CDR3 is TGTGCCAGCAGTTACTCGGGGACAGCCCTAAGGGGCGAGCAGTACTTC. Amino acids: CASSYSGTALRGEQYF.

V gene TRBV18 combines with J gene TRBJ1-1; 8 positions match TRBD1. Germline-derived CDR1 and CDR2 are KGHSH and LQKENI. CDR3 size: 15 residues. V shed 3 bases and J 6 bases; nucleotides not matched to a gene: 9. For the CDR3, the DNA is TGTGCCAGCTCACCCACCCCTGGACAGGGAGCTGAAGCTTTCTTT. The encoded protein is CASSPTPGQGAEAFF. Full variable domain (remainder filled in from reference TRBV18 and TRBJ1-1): NAGVMQNPRHLVRRRGQEARLRCSPMKGHSHVYWYRQLPEEGLKFMVYLQKENIIDESGMPKERFSAEFPKEGPSILRIQQVVRGDSAAYFCASSPTPGQGAEAFFGQGTRLTVV.

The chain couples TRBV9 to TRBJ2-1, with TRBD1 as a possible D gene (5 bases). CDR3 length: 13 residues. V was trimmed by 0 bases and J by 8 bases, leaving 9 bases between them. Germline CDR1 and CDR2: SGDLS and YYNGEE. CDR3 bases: TGTGCCAGCAGCGTAGGTCTAGGGGATGAGCAGTTCTTC. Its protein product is CASSVGLGDEQFF.

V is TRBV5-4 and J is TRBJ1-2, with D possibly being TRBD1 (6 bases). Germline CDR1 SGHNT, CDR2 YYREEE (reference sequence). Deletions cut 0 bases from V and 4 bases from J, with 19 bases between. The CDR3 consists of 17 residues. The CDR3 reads CASSLDPGLGGFYGYTF. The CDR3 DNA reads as TGTGCCAGCAGCTTGGACCCCGGCCTTGGGGGCTTCTATGGCTACACCTTC.

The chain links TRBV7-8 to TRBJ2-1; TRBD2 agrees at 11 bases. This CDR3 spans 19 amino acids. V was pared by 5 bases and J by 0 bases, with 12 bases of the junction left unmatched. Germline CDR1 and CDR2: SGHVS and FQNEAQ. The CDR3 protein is CASSQRLAGSLSSYNEQFF. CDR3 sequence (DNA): TGTGCCAGCAGCCAAAGACTAGCGGGATCCTTGAGCTCCTACAATGAGCAGTTCTTC.

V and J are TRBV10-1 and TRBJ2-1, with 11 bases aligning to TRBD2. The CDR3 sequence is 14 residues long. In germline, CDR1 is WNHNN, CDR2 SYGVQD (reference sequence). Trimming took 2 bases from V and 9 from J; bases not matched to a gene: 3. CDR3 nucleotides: TGCGCCAGCAGTGAGGGGCTAGCGGGAGGTGAGCAGTTCTTC. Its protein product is CASSEGLAGGEQFF.

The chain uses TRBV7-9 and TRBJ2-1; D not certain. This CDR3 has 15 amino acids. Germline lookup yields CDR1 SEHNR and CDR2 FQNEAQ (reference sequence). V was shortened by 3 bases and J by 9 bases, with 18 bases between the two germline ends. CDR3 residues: CASSFFSYYYGEQFF. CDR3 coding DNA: TGTGCCAGCAGCTTCTTTTCCTACTATTATGGTGAGCAGTTCTTC.

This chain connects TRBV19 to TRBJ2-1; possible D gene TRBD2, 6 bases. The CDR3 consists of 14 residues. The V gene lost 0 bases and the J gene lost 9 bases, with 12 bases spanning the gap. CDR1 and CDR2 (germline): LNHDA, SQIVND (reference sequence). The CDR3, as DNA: TGTGCCAGTAGTATAGACCAGTCTAGCGCTGAGCAGTTCTTC. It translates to CASSIDQSSAEQFF. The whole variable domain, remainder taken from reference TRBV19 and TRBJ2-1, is DGGITQSPKYLFRKEGQNVTLSCEQNLNHDAMYWYRQDPGQGLRLIYYSQIVNDFQKGDIAEGYSVSREKKESFPLTVTSAQKNPTAFYLCASSIDQSSAEQFFGPGTRLTVL.

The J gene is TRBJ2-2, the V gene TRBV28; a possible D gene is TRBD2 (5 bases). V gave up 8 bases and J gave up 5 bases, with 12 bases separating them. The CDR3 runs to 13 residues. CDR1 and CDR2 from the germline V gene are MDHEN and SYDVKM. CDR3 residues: CASLEGGTGELFF. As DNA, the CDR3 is TGTGCCAGCCTCGAGGGCGGGACCGGGGAGCTGTTTTTT.

CDR3 in DNA: TGTGCCAGTAGTAGCCGGGGGAGGGAACGCGGTGGCTACACCTTC. Translation: CASSSRGRERGGYTF. The chain has TRBV19 and TRBJ1-2; perhaps TRBD1 as D (5 bases). Germline CDR1 is LNHDA and CDR2 is SQIVND (reference sequence). V lost 4 bases, J lost 7 bases, and 19 bases lay in between. The CDR3 consists of 15 residues.

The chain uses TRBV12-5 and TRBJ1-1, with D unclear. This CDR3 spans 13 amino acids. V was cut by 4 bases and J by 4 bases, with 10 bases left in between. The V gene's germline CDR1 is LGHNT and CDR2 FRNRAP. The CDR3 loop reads CASGSESGTEAFF. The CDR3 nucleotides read TGTGCTAGTGGTTCGGAATCAGGCACTGAAGCTTTCTTT.

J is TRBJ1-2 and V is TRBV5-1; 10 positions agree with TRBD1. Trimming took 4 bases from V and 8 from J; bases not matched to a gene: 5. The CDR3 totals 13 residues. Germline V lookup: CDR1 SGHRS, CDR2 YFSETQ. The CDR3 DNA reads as TGCGCCAGCAGCCTCGACAGGGGGCCGGGCTACACCTTC. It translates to CASSLDRGPGYTF.

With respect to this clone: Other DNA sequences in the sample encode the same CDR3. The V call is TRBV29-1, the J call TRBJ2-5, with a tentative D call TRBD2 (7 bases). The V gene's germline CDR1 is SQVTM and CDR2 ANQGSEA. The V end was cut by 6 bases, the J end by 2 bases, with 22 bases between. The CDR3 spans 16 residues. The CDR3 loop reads CSVALFGGHTQETQYF. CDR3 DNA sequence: TGCAGCGTCGCCCTTTTCGGGGGGCACACACAAGAGACCCAGTACTTC.

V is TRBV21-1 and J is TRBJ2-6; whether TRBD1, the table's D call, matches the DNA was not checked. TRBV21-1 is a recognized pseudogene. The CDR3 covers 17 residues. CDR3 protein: CASTRRLLLSGANVLTF. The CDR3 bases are TGTGCCAGCACCAGGCGCCTACTTCTCTCTGGGGCCAACGTCCTGACTTTC.

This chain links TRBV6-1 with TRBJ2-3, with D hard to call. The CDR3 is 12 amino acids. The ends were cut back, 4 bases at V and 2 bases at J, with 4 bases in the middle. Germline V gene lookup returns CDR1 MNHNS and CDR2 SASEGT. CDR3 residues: CASSVHTDTQYF. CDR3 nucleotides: TGTGCCAGCAGTGTTCACACAGATACGCAGTATTTT.

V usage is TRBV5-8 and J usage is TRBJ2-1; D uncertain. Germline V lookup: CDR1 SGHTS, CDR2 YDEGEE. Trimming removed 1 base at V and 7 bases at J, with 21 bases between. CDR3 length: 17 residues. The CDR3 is CASSLFLNLGMENEQFF. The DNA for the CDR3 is TGTGCCAGCAGCTTGTTTTTAAATCTAGGCATGGAAAATGAGCAGTTCTTC.

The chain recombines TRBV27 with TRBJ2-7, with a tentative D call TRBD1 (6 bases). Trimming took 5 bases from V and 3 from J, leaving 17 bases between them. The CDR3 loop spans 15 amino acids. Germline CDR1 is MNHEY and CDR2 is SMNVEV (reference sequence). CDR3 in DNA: TGTGCCAGCAGTCCCCGCGTTGGGGGCGGCTACGAGCAGTACTTC. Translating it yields CASSPRVGGGYEQYF.

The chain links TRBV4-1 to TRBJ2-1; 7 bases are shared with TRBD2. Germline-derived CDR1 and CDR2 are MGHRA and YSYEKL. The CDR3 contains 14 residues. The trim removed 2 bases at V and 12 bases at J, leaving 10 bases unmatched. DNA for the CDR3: TGCGCCAGCAGCCAATTCCTGACGGTAGCGGGGCAGTTCTTC. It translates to CASSQFLTVAGQFF.

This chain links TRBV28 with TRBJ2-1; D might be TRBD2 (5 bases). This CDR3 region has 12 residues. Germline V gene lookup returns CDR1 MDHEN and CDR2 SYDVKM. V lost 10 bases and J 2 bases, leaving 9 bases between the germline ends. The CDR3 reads CATGETYNEQFF. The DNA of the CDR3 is TGTGCCACCGGGGAAACCTACAATGAGCAGTTCTTC.

The CDR3 region is CAIGGGTSGTDTQYF. DNA of the CDR3: TGTGCCATCGGGGGTGGGACTAGCGGTACAGATACGCAGTATTTT. The chain has TRBV10-3 and TRBJ2-3, with 11 bases matching TRBD2. The V segment lost 8 bases and the J segment 3 bases; nucleotides outside the gene matches: 7. Germline CDR1 is ENHRY and CDR2 is SYGVKD. This CDR3 has 15 residues.

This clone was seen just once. In DNA, the CDR3 is TGTGCCAGCAGCACATCTAGCGGGGGGTCTGAGCAGTACTTC. Residues: CASSTSSGGSEQYF. The rearrangement uses TRBV7-2 and TRBJ2-7; 11 bases fit TRBD2. The V gene end was trimmed by 5 bases and the J gene end by 7 bases; junction bases not matched to a gene: 7. Per germline, CDR1 SGHTA and CDR2 FQGNSA. The CDR3 is 14 amino acids.